The source of this T cell receptor (beta chain) is a study of control samples from healthy donors and cancer patients. The length of the CDR3 is 16 residues. V lost 1 base and J 4 bases, leaving 14 bases between the germline ends. The germline V gene has CDR1 SEHNR and CDR2 FQNEAQ (reference sequence). Using immunoSEQ multiplex PCR, the repertoire was profiled, and TCRdb retains in-frame clones only, with some absent. Here the sample spans tens of thousands of clones, about 90% being singletons. The clonotype was recovered from a woman aged 60-70 years with lung cancer. The source material was PBMCs. V and J are TRBV7-9 and TRBJ1-5; a possible D gene is TRBD1 (5 bases). The CDR3 is CASSLVGGTENQPQHF. For the CDR3, the DNA is TGTGCCAGCAGCTTAGTTGGCGGGACGGAAAATCAGCCCCAGCATTTT.